This entry is about one T cell receptor (beta chain). Antigen specificity is unknown. CDR3 length: 12 residues. V dropped 3 bases and J dropped 4 bases, with 6 bases sitting between them. Germline CDR1 is LNHNV and CDR2 is YYDKDF (reference sequence). This entry belongs to a study of yellow fever vaccine responses in identical twins. Points from the study as a whole: Reported findings indicate that twins' vaccine T cell responses seemed partially convergent, partially personalized.

Each CDR3 protein is one row after TCRdb ran MiXCR on the RT-PCR reads. The table shows about 10,000 distinct CDR3 sequences, with around four fifths occurring only once. This chain uses TRBV15 with TRBJ1-1; D ambiguous. The specimen comprised T cells from blood (PBMCs), unsorted or a sorted subset (not recorded which), sampled before or after yellow fever vaccination (not recorded which). This clonotype originated in a woman between 18 and 30 years old who received the yellow fever vaccine. CDR3 DNA: TGTGCCACCAGCAGGGCGGGCACTGAAGCTTTCTTT. Its protein product is CATSRAGTEAFF. Full variable domain (outside the CDR3, taken from reference TRBV15 and TRBJ1-1): DAMVIQNPRYQVTQFGKPVTLSCSQTLNHNVMYWYQQKSSQAPKLLFHYYDKDFNNEADTPDNFQSRRPNTSFCFLDIRSPGLGDTAMYLCATSRAGTEAFFGQGTRLTVV.